The 21 T cell receptor beta chains reported below all come from one sample, sequenced in a study of cytomegalovirus exposure and HLA in healthy donors. The PCR was carried out with 60 Vbeta primers and 13 Jbeta primers. Generated by immunoSEQ multiplex PCR, the TCRdb table keeps only in-frame clones and is missing some. The profile shows 50,000 to 70,000 clones, 75% to 85% of them singletons. The sample was PBMCs. These TCRs come from a male donor in good health and CMV-seronegative.

The genes are TRBV9 and TRBJ2-7; D is unclear. Germline loops: CDR1 SGDLS, CDR2 YYNGEE. This CDR3 is 13 amino acids long. The germline V and J ends were trimmed by 4 bases and 5 bases, with 13 bases remaining between them. CDR3 nucleotides: TGTGCCAGCAGCTTGAACAGTGACCACGAGCAGTACTTC. Translating gives CASSLNSDHEQYF.

The chain carries TRBV19 and TRBJ1-2; 7 positions agree with TRBD1. With 1 base clipped from V and 4 bases from J, the junction kept 3 bases outside the gene matches. Germline lookup yields CDR1 LNHDA and CDR2 SQIVND (reference sequence). The CDR3 has 14 amino acids. This CDR3 is CASSIGQGIYGYTF. CDR3 in DNA: TGTGCCAGTAGTATAGGACAGGGTATCTATGGCTACACCTTC.

V is TRBV5-1 and J is TRBJ2-1, with 12 bases fitting TRBD2. With 1 base clipped from V and 4 bases from J, the junction kept 9 bases outside the gene matches. Germline CDR1 SGHRS, CDR2 YFSETQ. The CDR3 length is 18 residues. Here the CDR3 DNA reads TGCGCCAGCAGCTTGCTATACCGACTAGCGGGGGAGTACAATGAGCAGTTCTTC. Translated, it gives CASSLLYRLAGEYNEQFF.

The rearrangement joins TRBV7-3 to TRBJ2-1, with TRBD2 matching over 9 bases. The CDR3 extends over 17 amino acids. Germline V CDR1 and CDR2: SGHTA, FQGTGA. The junction had 9 bases not matched to a gene; V was cut back by 4 bases and J by 2 bases. The CDR3 is CASSSTGGGAPYNEQFF. CDR3 DNA sequence: TGTGCCAGCAGCTCCACTGGCGGGGGGGCCCCCTACAATGAGCAGTTCTTC.

The chain couples TRBV7-9 to TRBJ1-1, with 7 bases fitting TRBD1. Germline V gene sequence: CDR1 SEHNR, CDR2 FQNEAQ (reference sequence). CDR3 length: 16 residues. V gave up 1 base and J gave up 4 bases; unmatched junction bases: 9. CDR3 residues: CASSLVSTGEGTEAFF. Written as DNA, the CDR3 is TGTGCCAGCAGCTTAGTAAGTACAGGGGAAGGCACTGAAGCTTTCTTT.

This chain joins TRBV6-5 and TRBJ2-2; D may be TRBD2 (5 bases). Germline CDR1 MNHEY, CDR2 SVGAGI. Trimming removed 6 bases at V and 7 bases at J, with 15 bases between. The CDR3 has 14 amino acids. This CDR3 is CASSRAGRGGELFF. DNA of the CDR3: TGTGCCAGCAGCCGCGCGGGCCGAGGCGGGGAGCTGTTTTTT.

The rearrangement joins TRBV4-2 to TRBJ2-3; TRBD2 agrees at 12 bases. Germline loops: CDR1 LGHNA, CDR2 YNFKEQ. V lost 0 bases and J lost 4; bases outside the gene matches: 2. The CDR3 runs to 16 residues. Here the CDR3 reads CASSQELAGGPDTQYF. Written as DNA, the CDR3 is TGTGCCAGCAGCCAAGAACTAGCGGGGGGACCAGATACGCAGTATTTT.

For the CDR3, the DNA is TGTGCCAGCAGCTTCTCCCCCTGGGAGTATGGCTACACCTTC. This translates into CASSFSPWEYGYTF. J is TRBJ1-2 and V is TRBV7-9; D not certain. With 3 bases removed from V and 5 bases from J, the gap between germline ends came to 13 bases. Per the germline V gene, CDR1 is SEHNR and CDR2 is FQNEAQ (reference sequence). The CDR3 is made up of 14 amino acids.

This clone appeared a few times. This rearrangement joins TRBV18 to TRBJ1-5; possibly TRBD1 for D (6 bases). The CDR3 sequence is 17 residues long. V was pared by 0 bases and J by 2 bases, with 14 bases between. The germline gives CDR1 KGHSH, CDR2 LQKENI. CDR3 region: CASSPPGGGWGNQPQHF. The CDR3 DNA follows: TGTGCCAGCTCACCACCGGGGGGGGGCTGGGGCAATCAGCCCCAGCATTTT.

The chain has TRBV7-3 and TRBJ1-1, with 8 positions matching TRBD1. V dropped 2 bases and J dropped 4; count of bases not matched to a gene: 9. Germline assignment: CDR1 SGHTA and CDR2 FQGTGA. The CDR3 has 16 residues. The CDR3 loop reads CASSLSPLDRVTEAFF. CDR3 DNA sequence: TGTGCCAGCAGCTTATCACCCCTGGACAGGGTCACTGAAGCTTTCTTT.

The rearrangement uses TRBV27 and TRBJ2-2, with 11 positions matching TRBD2. The CDR3 is 17 amino acids. The germline CDR1 and CDR2 sequences are MNHEY and SMNVEV (reference sequence). V shed 6 bases and J 0 bases; nucleotides not matched to a gene: 6. The CDR3 bases are TGTGCCAGCAGGCGACTAGCGGGGCTAACGAACACCGGGGAGCTGTTTTTT. This sequence encodes CASRRLAGLTNTGELFF.

The chain employs TRBV6-1 and TRBJ1-1; D is uncertain. The CDR3 contains 11 residues. With 3 bases removed from V and 5 bases from J, the gap between germline ends came to 4 bases. Germline V gene data show CDR1 as MNHNS and CDR2 as SASEGT. The CDR3 DNA follows: TGTGCCAGCAGTGAGCGTACTGAAGCTTTCTTT. Its protein is CASSERTEAFF.

This chain joins TRBV6-4 and TRBJ2-1; the match to TRBD1 covers 7 bases. CDR1 is MRHNA and CDR2 is SNTAGT in the germline V gene. CDR3 size: 15 residues. Unmatched junction bases numbered 7, after V lost 6 bases and J lost 2 bases. The CDR3 reads CASRITGEPYNEQFF. As DNA, the CDR3 is TGTGCCAGCAGGATTACAGGGGAACCCTACAATGAGCAGTTCTTC.

This clone was seen more than once but under ten times. J is TRBJ1-3 and V is TRBV18, with D maybe TRBD1 (5 bases). V gave up 0 bases and J gave up 4 bases, with 10 bases separating them. Germline loops: CDR1 KGHSH, CDR2 LQKENI. This CDR3 has 15 residues. The CDR3 region has the DNA TGTGCCAGCTCACCACCGGGGGGGTCCGGAAACACCATATATTTT. Translating it yields CASSPPGGSGNTIYF.

CDR3: CSVADIGNTEAFF. CDR3 DNA: TGCAGCGTTGCGGACATCGGGAACACTGAAGCTTTCTTT. The gene calls are TRBV29-1 and TRBJ1-1; weak D call: TRBD1 (5 bases). The ends were cut back, 4 bases at V and 1 base at J, with 10 bases in the middle. Germline-derived CDR1 and CDR2 are SQVTM and ANQGSEA. CDR3 length: 13 residues.

This clone appeared a single time. The chain carries TRBV5-1 and TRBJ1-2, with D possibly being TRBD1 (6 bases). The germline gives CDR1 SGHRS, CDR2 YFSETQ. The CDR3 has 15 amino acids. V lost 0 bases, J lost 3 bases, and 12 bases lay in between. The CDR3 is CASSLDRAQDYGYTF. The CDR3 region has the DNA TGCGCCAGCAGCTTGGACAGGGCCCAGGACTATGGCTACACCTTC.

This chain connects TRBV9 to TRBJ1-1; D perhaps matches TRBD1 (5 bases). V lost 1 base, J lost 6 bases, and 16 bases lay in between. Germline CDR1 SGDLS, CDR2 YYNGEE. The CDR3 is made up of 15 amino acids. The CDR3 is CASSVLREGLAEAFF. CDR3 bases: TGTGCCAGCAGCGTACTGAGGGAGGGACTAGCTGAAGCTTTCTTT.

The gene calls are TRBV19 and TRBJ1-1; D is unclear. The CDR3 is 13 residues long. V lost 4 bases, J lost 4 bases, and 10 bases lay in between. Germline V gene sequence: CDR1 LNHDA, CDR2 SQIVND (reference sequence). Here the CDR3 reads CASSTSGGTEAFF. CDR3 bases: TGTGCCAGTAGTACCTCAGGAGGCACTGAAGCTTTCTTT.

This chain links TRBV5-4 with TRBJ1-6; D is unresolved. The CDR3 length is 14 residues. V shed 1 base and J shed 7 bases, with 9 bases lying between them. CDR1 is SGHNT and CDR2 is YYREEE in the germline V gene (reference sequence). CDR3 amino acids: CASSLSAENSPLHF. The DNA of the CDR3 is TGTGCCAGCAGCTTGAGCGCAGAAAATTCACCCCTCCACTTT.

The rearrangement uses TRBV4-1 and TRBJ2-6, with D possibly matching TRBD2 (5 bases). The CDR3 is 16 amino acids. The germline V gene has CDR1 MGHRA and CDR2 YSYEKL. V was cut by 1 base and J by 3 bases, with 10 bases left in between. The CDR3 DNA sequence: TGCGCCAGCAGCCAAGGGTCGGGGATTGGGGCCAACGTCCTGACTTTC. Translating gives CASSQGSGIGANVLTF.

This sequence joins TRBV9 and TRBJ1-1, with D perhaps TRBD1 (6 bases). Trimming removed 3 bases at V and 2 bases at J, with 17 bases between. This CDR3 spans 16 amino acids. Per the germline V gene, CDR1 is SGDLS and CDR2 is YYNGEE. CDR3 DNA sequence: TGTGCCAGCAGCGGCGCACCTGGGGACATCAACACTGAAGCTTTCTTT. It codes for CASSGAPGDINTEAFF.